The sequence of this TCR beta chain was determined in a study of regulatory T cells in long-lasting Graves disease. Looking at the study overall: Antithyroid drug exposure in newly diagnosed Graves' patients had lasted under 3 months. Study conclusions and caveats: More public clonotypes were shared by persistent patients (about 2,700) than by new patients (roughly 930).

Arm-PCR of CDR3 regions with iRepertoire HTBI primers generated TCR beta libraries. One entry per CDR3 protein results from TCRdb running MiXCR on the multiplex PCR reads. The sample includes around 400,000 distinct CDR3 sequences, roughly a sixth seen only once; the top ten take approximately 22%. Time point given: newly diagnosed GD, antithyroid drugs for less than 3 months. Scientists built the TCR library using RNA that was extracted from PBMCs. The patients included were those that came from an endocrinology department in Xi'an, China. With EDTA tubes as the receptacles, approximately 8.2 milliliters of peripheral blood were drawn. Worth noting for this clonotype: Its antigen is unidentified.

V shed 5 bases and J shed 4 bases, with 8 bases lying between them. CDR1 LGHDT and CDR2 YNNKEL come from the germline V gene (reference sequence). This CDR3 region has 12 residues. The material was peripheral blood mononuclear cells (PBMCs), obtained at new diagnosis, from a patient treated with antithyroid drugs. The chain recombines TRBV3-1 with TRBJ1-2; D gene uncertain. This TCR derives from a female donor with Graves disease. Here the CDR3 reads CASSAGPYGYTF. In DNA, the CDR3 is TGTGCCAGCAGCGCAGGCCCCTATGGCTACACCTTC.